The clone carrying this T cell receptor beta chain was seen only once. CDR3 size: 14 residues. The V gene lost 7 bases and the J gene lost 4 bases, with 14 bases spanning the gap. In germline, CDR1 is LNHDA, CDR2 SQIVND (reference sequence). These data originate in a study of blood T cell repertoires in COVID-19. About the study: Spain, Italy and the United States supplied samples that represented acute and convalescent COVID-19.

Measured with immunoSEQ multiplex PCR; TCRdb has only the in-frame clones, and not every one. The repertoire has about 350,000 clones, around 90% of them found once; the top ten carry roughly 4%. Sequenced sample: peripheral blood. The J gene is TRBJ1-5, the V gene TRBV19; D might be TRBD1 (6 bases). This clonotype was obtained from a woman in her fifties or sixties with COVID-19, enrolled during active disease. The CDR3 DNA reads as TGTGCCAGTAATTTGGGGGGGCCAAATCAGCCCCAGCATTTT. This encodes CASNLGGPNQPQHF. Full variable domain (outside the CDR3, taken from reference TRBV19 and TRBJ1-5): DGGITQSPKYLFRKEGQNVTLSCEQNLNHDAMYWYRQDPGQGLRLIYYSQIVNDFQKGDIAEGYSVSREKKESFPLTVTSAQKNPTAFYLCASNLGGPNQPQHFGDGTRLSIL.